The 17 T cell receptor beta chains below were found in one sample sequenced in a study of blood T cell repertoires in COVID-19. Produced via immunoSEQ multiplex PCR; TCRdb's table is partial and in-frame only. This table holds 200,000 to 250,000 clones, 83% found once. The sample taken for sequencing was peripheral blood. Every receptor here comes from a woman in her twenties or thirties with COVID-19, enrolled during active disease.

This rearrangement joins TRBV14 to TRBJ1-5; D gene uncertain. V was clipped by 4 bases and J by 4 bases, with 8 bases between them. Germline V gives CDR1 SGHDN, CDR2 FVKESK. This CDR3 comprises 13 residues. CDR3 coding DNA: TGTGCCAGCAGCCGGAGGGAGAATCAGCCCCAGCATTTT. Protein product: CASSRRENQPQHF.

The chain combines TRBV24-1 with TRBJ1-6, with unresolved D. The CDR3 sequence is 18 residues long. Trimming removed 1 base from V and 7 bases from J, with 19 bases in between. Germline V CDR1 and CDR2: KGHDR, SFDVKD. Here the CDR3 reads CATSDFPPVEGVNSPLHF. In DNA form, the CDR3 reads TGTGCCACCAGTGATTTTCCTCCCGTGGAGGGAGTCAATTCACCCCTCCACTTT.

This clone was observed once. The J gene is TRBJ1-4, the V gene TRBV6-5; D is uncertain. CDR1 and CDR2 from the germline V gene are MNHEY and SVGAGI. The V gene lost 4 bases and the J gene lost 4 bases, with 7 bases spanning the gap. CDR3 length: 13 amino acids. CDR3 nucleotide sequence: TGTGCCAGCAGTTGGAGAGTTAATGAAAAACTGTTTTTT. It encodes CASSWRVNEKLFF.

V is TRBV5-1 and J is TRBJ2-3, with 13 bases identical to TRBD2. This CDR3 is 14 amino acids long. Germline loops: CDR1 SGHRS, CDR2 YFSETQ. With V trimmed by 5 bases and J by 7 bases, 4 bases remained unmatched. The CDR3 region has the DNA TGCGCCAGCAGACTAGCGGGGGGGCCTTATACGCAGTATTTT. As protein: CASRLAGGPYTQYF.

The chain carries TRBV27 and TRBJ2-7; maybe TRBD1 (6 bases). Germline CDR1 is MNHEY and CDR2 is SMNVEV (reference sequence). The CDR3 totals 13 residues. The ends were cut back, 4 bases at V and 3 bases at J, with 10 bases in the middle. The CDR3 bases are TGTGCCAGCAGTTACACAGGGCTCTACGAGCAGTACTTC. Translated: CASSYTGLYEQYF.

V usage is TRBV6-5 and J usage is TRBJ1-2, with TRBD1 identical over 7 bases. CDR3 size: 14 residues. With V trimmed by 7 bases and J by 0 bases, 5 bases remained unmatched. The germline CDR1 and CDR2 sequences are MNHEY and SVGAGI. CDR3 residues: CASKEQGANYGYTF. CDR3 in DNA: TGTGCCAGCAAAGAGCAGGGGGCTAACTATGGCTACACCTTC.

This sequence joins TRBV7-9 and TRBJ1-1; 10 bases are a match to TRBD1. CDR3 length equals 14 residues. V shed 4 bases, J shed 6 bases, and the junction held 5 bases outside the gene matches. The V gene's germline CDR1 is SEHNR and CDR2 FQNEAQ (reference sequence). For the CDR3, the DNA is TGTGCCAGCAGCTCGCGACAGGGGGCGTCTGAAGCTTTCTTT. The encoded protein is CASSSRQGASEAFF. Complete variable domain (other parts from reference TRBV7-9 and TRBJ1-1): DTGVSQNPRHKITKRGQNVTFRCDPISEHNRLYWYRQTLGQGPEFLTYFQNEAQLEKSRLLSDRFSAERPKGSFSTLEIQRTEQGDSAMYLCASSSRQGASEAFFGQGTRLTVV.

The V call is TRBV15, the J call TRBJ1-2; D unclear. Germline assignment: CDR1 LNHNV and CDR2 YYDKDF (reference sequence). The ends were cut back, 1 base at V and 6 bases at J, with 9 bases in the middle. CDR3 length equals 13 residues. The CDR3 protein is CATSRVSSDGYTF. The CDR3 region has the DNA TGTGCCACCAGCAGAGTATCGAGTGATGGCTACACCTTC.

This clone appeared once. J is TRBJ2-3 and V is TRBV5-6; D uncertain. This CDR3 comprises 14 residues. Trimming removed 1 base from V and 4 bases from J, with 10 bases in between. CDR1 and CDR2 from the germline V gene are SGHDT and YYEEEE. As DNA, the CDR3 is TGTGCCAGCAGCTTGTTTTCGGTCGCAGATACGCAGTATTTT. Translating gives CASSLFSVADTQYF. Full variable domain (missing parts from reference TRBV5-6 and TRBJ2-3): DAGVTQSPTHLIKTRGQQVTLRCSPKSGHDTVSWYQQALGQGPQFIFQYYEEEERQRGNFPDRFSGHQFPNYSSELNVNALLLGDSALYLCASSLFSVADTQYFGPGTRLTVL.

This chain uses TRBV11-3 with TRBJ2-1, with 7 bases identical to TRBD2. The V gene end was trimmed by 8 bases and the J gene end by 3 bases; junction bases not matched to a gene: 4. The germline gives CDR1 SGHNT, CDR2 YENEEA. The CDR3 runs to 13 residues. The DNA for the CDR3 is TGTGCCAGCGCTAGCGGAGACTACAATGAGCAGTTCTTC. Encoded protein: CASASGDYNEQFF.

The CDR3 nucleotides read TGTGCCAGCAGAGGGACTAGCGGGGTTATCTACGAGCAGTACTTC. This translates into CASRGTSGVIYEQYF. The chain couples TRBV6-6 to TRBJ2-7; 13 bases agree with TRBD2. The CDR3 consists of 15 residues. V lost 6 bases to trimming and J lost 3 bases; unmatched junction nucleotides: 5. Germline CDR1 and CDR2: MNHNY and SVGAGI (reference sequence).

V usage is TRBV9 and J usage is TRBJ2-3; TRBD1 might be the D (5 bases). This CDR3 has 16 residues. The germline CDR1 and CDR2 sequences are SGDLS and YYNGEE. Trimming stripped 0 bases from V and 2 bases from J, with 13 bases between. Here the CDR3 DNA reads TGTGCCAGCAGCGTAGAGGCAGGGTCCCCCACAGATACGCAGTATTTT. Residues: CASSVEAGSPTDTQYF.

The V and J genes are TRBV6-5 and TRBJ1-3; D unclear. CDR1 MNHEY and CDR2 SVGAGI come from the germline V gene. This CDR3 comprises 15 residues. The germline V and J ends were trimmed by 5 bases and 7 bases, with 18 bases remaining between them. The CDR3 DNA sequence: TGTGCCAGCAGTATAGCCCCGCGGGGTGGGAACACCATATATTTT. This codes for CASSIAPRGGNTIYF.

J is TRBJ2-1 and V is TRBV6-1; D uncertain. With 3 bases removed from V and 6 bases from J, the gap between germline ends came to 15 bases. CDR3 size: 15 residues. The germline V gene encodes CDR1 MNHNS and CDR2 SASEGT. DNA of the CDR3: TGTGCCAGCAGTGAGGGTCGGGTGGGTCTCAATGAGCAGTTCTTC. Translated: CASSEGRVGLNEQFF.

The chain has TRBV7-2 and TRBJ2-7; no firm D call. The germline gives CDR1 SGHTA, CDR2 FQGNSA. This CDR3 contains 12 residues. Trimming left V 4 bases short and J 3 bases short, with 7 bases between. The CDR3 DNA reads as TGTGCCAGCAGCTCGACTGTCTACGAGCAGTACTTC. Its protein product is CASSSTVYEQYF.

This chain uses TRBV9 with TRBJ2-7; TRBD1 matches at 10 bases. Trimming at V came to 7 bases and at J to 4 bases, leaving 20 bases not matched to a gene. CDR3 length: 18 amino acids. Germline loops: CDR1 SGDLS, CDR2 YYNGEE. CDR3 loop: CASDRRTKRQGAKYEQYF. The CDR3 DNA reads as TGTGCCAGCGATCGAAGAACTAAACGACAGGGGGCCAAATACGAGCAGTACTTC.

The rearrangement uses TRBV5-4 and TRBJ1-2, with no clear D. The length of the CDR3 is 14 residues. V was cut by 0 bases and J by 2 bases, with 8 bases left in between. CDR1 SGHNT and CDR2 YYREEE come from the germline V gene (reference sequence). As DNA, the CDR3 is TGTGCCAGCAGCTTGGGTAGCTACAACTATGGCTACACCTTC. Protein: CASSLGSYNYGYTF.